These T cell receptor beta chains were read from a single sample in a study of T cells in Graves' hyperthyroidism and ophthalmopathy. TCRdb used MiXCR to reprocess the multiplex PCR reads, holding one entry per CDR3 protein. Of around 270,000 distinct CDR3 sequences in the sample, approximately 18% were seen once. Sequencing was carried out using blood. The receptors shown here come from a man aged 50 or older with Graves' ophthalmopathy. Both conserved end residues are part of each CDR3. The D gene is left open where the match is weak. Some rows have no size entry. The others give once, few or many, or a class for an expanded clone.

J,D,V,size,DNA,CDR3
TRBJ2-5,-,TRBV20-1,once,TGCAGTGCTAGAAAATATCCGGGACGGCGGCAAGAGACCCAGTACTTC,CSARKYPGRRQETQYF
TRBJ2-2,TRBD2,TRBV24-1,-,TGTGCCACCAGTGACGACCAAGCGGGAGCAAAAGCCGGGGAGCTGTTTTTT,CATSDDQAGAKAGELFF
TRBJ1-5,TRBD1,TRBV30,few,TGTGCCTGGAGTGCCTTCGGGACAGCAAATCAGCCCCAGCATTTT,CAWSAFGTANQPQHF
TRBJ2-1,-,TRBV28,few,TGTGCCAGCGCTCTCCGGAGGGGGGGGGACAATGAGCAGTTCTTC,CASALRRGGDNEQFF
TRBJ2-1,TRBD2,TRBV20-1,many,TGCAGTGCTCCGACTAGCCACAATGAGCAGTTCTTC,CSAPTSHNEQFF
TRBJ2-3,-,TRBV12-3/TRBV12-4,-,TGTGCCAGCAGTATGACCCCAGATACGCAGTATTTT,CASSMTPDTQYF
TRBJ1-6,-,TRBV6-1,-,TGTGCCAGCAGACTCAAGACAGGAGATAATTCACCCCTCCACTTT,CASRLKTGDNSPLHF
TRBJ2-2,-,TRBV24-1,few,TGTGCCACCAGCCTGCTTAAGGGAGGGGAGCTGTTTTTT,CATSLLKGGELFF
TRBJ2-1,TRBD2,TRBV12-3/TRBV12-4,many,TGTGCCAGCAGCTTAGCGGGAGGGGCCTACAATGAGCAGTTCTTC,CASSLAGGAYNEQFF
TRBJ1-1,TRBD1,TRBV30,many,TGTGCCTCTCAGGGGGTTGGGGCTTTCTTT,CASQGVGAFF
TRBJ2-3,-,TRBV6-6,-,TGTGCCAGCAGTTACCGGGACATAGGCACAGATACGCAGTATTTT,CASSYRDIGTDTQYF
TRBJ2-4,-,TRBV7-2,-,TGTGCCAGCAGCTTAGCGGTGTCTAGAGGGAAAAACATTCAGTACTTC,CASSLAVSRGKNIQYF
TRBJ2-7,-,TRBV30,-,TGTGCCTGGGCCAACGGGCCCAACCTCTCCTACGAGCAGTACTTC,CAWANGPNLSYEQYF
TRBJ1-4,TRBD1,TRBV30,-,TGTGCCTGGGGTGTACAGACAGGGGGGAATGAAAAACTGTTTTTT,CAWGVQTGGNEKLFF
TRBJ2-7,-,TRBV29-1,-,TGCAGCGTCTACGATGACAGACGCTACGAGCAGTACTTC,CSVYDDRRYEQYF
TRBJ2-1,-,TRBV20-1,-,TGCAGTGCTAGAGATGGGATCCAGGGGAAGTTCTTC,CSARDGIQGKFF
TRBJ2-3,-,TRBV20-1,many,TGCAGTGCTAGAGATGCCGGGTTTGGCACAGATACGCAGTATTTT,CSARDAGFGTDTQYF
TRBJ1-4,TRBD1,TRBV5-1,many,TGCGCCAGCAGCTTTTGGGGACAGGTCAATGAAAAACTGTTTTTT,CASSFWGQVNEKLFF
TRBJ1-2,TRBD1,TRBV5-1,many,TGCGCCAGCAGCAAGGGACAGGGGAACTATGGCTACACCTTC,CASSKGQGNYGYTF
TRBJ2-1,-,TRBV24-1,few,TGTGCCACCAGTGATTTCTTAGGTATCTCGGTCGGTAGACCCAATGAGCAGTTCTTC,CATSDFLGISVGRPNEQFF
TRBJ2-7,TRBD1,TRBV29-1,-,TGCAGCGTTGGGTCGGGACAGGGTGTCGACGAGCAGTACTTC,CSVGSGQGVDEQYF
TRBJ1-6,-,TRBV13,-,TGTGCCAGCAGCTTAGGCTTCGATAATTCACCCCTCCACTTT,CASSLGFDNSPLHF
TRBJ2-5,TRBD2,TRBV13,-,TGCGCCAGCAGCCGGTCGGGGGGAGCGGGAGAGACCCAGTACTTC,CASSRSGGAGETQYF
TRBJ2-7,-,TRBV9,many,TGTGCCAGCAGCCCACAGGGCCAAAGCTCCTACGAGCAGTACTTC,CASSPQGQSSYEQYF
TRBJ1-4,TRBD1,TRBV25-1,many,TGTGCCAGCAGTACGATGGACAGGGAGAATGAAAAACTGTTTTTT,CASSTMDRENEKLFF
TRBJ1-6,-,TRBV2,many,TGTGCCAGCAGCGAGGAGGGAAGTTCACCCCTCCACTTT,CASSEEGSSPLHF
TRBJ2-4,-,TRBV11-2,many,TGTGCCAGCACCCTTCCAGTGGGAAACATTCAGTACTTC,CASTLPVGNIQYF
TRBJ2-5,TRBD2,TRBV29-1,few,TGCAGCGCCAGCGGGAGGCGGGAGGAGACCCAGTACTTC,CSASGRREETQYF